A selection of T cell receptor beta chains follows, all from one sample in a study of shared clonotypes between healthy human individuals. Repertoires were generated with immunoSEQ multiplex PCR, while TCRdb's copy carries only in-frame clones and drops some. Among some 350,000 clones listed, around 74% were seen once. The material sequenced was memory CD4+ T cells sorted from blood. These receptors came from a man aged 30 to 45 in good health. Both conserved end residues are part of each CDR3. The order of the fields is D gene, clone size, V gene, CDR3 length, J gene, CDR3 DNA, CDR3 protein. The D gene is left open where the match is weak. Some rows mark clone size as missing; the rest say once, few, many or name a class of expanded clone.

d_gene: .
abundance: once
v_gene: TRBV5-6
len: 13
j_gene: TRBJ1-5
CDR3nt: TGTGCCAGCAGCTTGGCTGTGGGACAGCCCCAGCATTTT
CDR3aa: CASSLAVGQPQHF

d_gene: .
abundance: .
v_gene: TRBV19
len: 13
j_gene: TRBJ2-7
CDR3nt: TGTGCCAGTAGTCCCCACACGTCCTACGAGCAGTACTTC
CDR3aa: CASSPHTSYEQYF

d_gene: .
abundance: once
v_gene: TRBV6-1
len: 14
j_gene: TRBJ1-3
CDR3nt: TGTGCCAGCAGTGAACGTCCCTCTGGAAACACCATATATTTT
CDR3aa: CASSERPSGNTIYF

d_gene: TRBD1
abundance: many
v_gene: TRBV7-9
len: 15
j_gene: TRBJ2-1
CDR3nt: TGTGCCAGCAGCCACACCGGGACAGGGCACAATGAGCAGTTCTTC
CDR3aa: CASSHTGTGHNEQFF

d_gene: TRBD1
abundance: .
v_gene: TRBV29-1
len: 12
j_gene: TRBJ2-7
CDR3nt: TGCAGCGTTGTGGACAGGGACTACGAGCAGTACTTC
CDR3aa: CSVVDRDYEQYF

d_gene: .
abundance: .
v_gene: TRBV10-2
len: 14
j_gene: TRBJ2-1
CDR3nt: TGCGCCAGCAAGCCGGGAAGCGCTTACAATGAGCAGTTCTTC
CDR3aa: CASKPGSAYNEQFF

d_gene: TRBD2
abundance: .
v_gene: TRBV5-4
len: 15
j_gene: TRBJ2-1
CDR3nt: TGTGCCTCTACAACCGGGACTAGCGTGTACAATGAGCAGTTCTTC
CDR3aa: CASTTGTSVYNEQFF

d_gene: .
abundance: .
v_gene: TRBV6-5
len: 13
j_gene: TRBJ2-7
CDR3nt: TGTGCCAGCAGGGACCGGGGGACCTACGAGCAGTACTTC
CDR3aa: CASRDRGTYEQYF

d_gene: TRBD2
abundance: once
v_gene: TRBV5-1
len: 15
j_gene: TRBJ2-2
CDR3nt: TGCGCCAGCAGCTTAACCGGGACTAGTGCCGGGGAGCTGTTTTTT
CDR3aa: CASSLTGTSAGELFF

d_gene: TRBD2
abundance: .
v_gene: TRBV4-1
len: 15
j_gene: TRBJ2-7
CDR3nt: TGCGCCAGCAGCCAAGTAGCGGGGTTGCCCTACGAGCAGTACTTC
CDR3aa: CASSQVAGLPYEQYF

d_gene: .
abundance: .
v_gene: TRBV10-3
len: 12
j_gene: TRBJ2-3
CDR3nt: TGTGCCATCAGTCCGGAGTCAGATACGCAGTATTTT
CDR3aa: CAISPESDTQYF

d_gene: .
abundance: .
v_gene: TRBV5-1
len: 16
j_gene: TRBJ1-4
CDR3nt: TGCGCCAGCAGCACCAACTCCGGGACACCGGGGGAAAAACTGTTTTTT
CDR3aa: CASSTNSGTPGEKLFF

d_gene: .
abundance: .
v_gene: TRBV10-3
len: 13
j_gene: TRBJ1-1
CDR3nt: TGTGCCGCCTCGAGCAATCCGAACACTGAAGCTTTCTTT
CDR3aa: CAASSNPNTEAFF

d_gene: .
abundance: .
v_gene: TRBV5-1
len: 12
j_gene: TRBJ1-1
CDR3nt: TGCGCCAGCAGCGAGGGCACCGGGCAAGCTTTCTTT
CDR3aa: CASSEGTGQAFF

d_gene: .
abundance: .
v_gene: TRBV5-1
len: 15
j_gene: TRBJ2-2
CDR3nt: TGCGCCAGCAGCTTACAACGGAGCAACACCGGGGAGCTGTTTTTT
CDR3aa: CASSLQRSNTGELFF

d_gene: TRBD2
abundance: .
v_gene: TRBV27
len: 15
j_gene: TRBJ2-5
CDR3nt: TGTGCCAGCAGTGGCTGGACTAGCGGGAAAGAGACCCAGTACTTC
CDR3aa: CASSGWTSGKETQYF

d_gene: .
abundance: .
v_gene: TRBV9
len: 16
j_gene: TRBJ1-2
CDR3nt: TGTGCCAGCAGCGACTCCCGAGAACGGATGTCCTATGGCTACACCTTC
CDR3aa: CASSDSRERMSYGYTF

d_gene: .
abundance: .
v_gene: TRBV5-1
len: 14
j_gene: TRBJ1-1
CDR3nt: TGCGCCAGCAGCCCCGTGGGGTTGCAAGCTGAAGCTTTCTTT
CDR3aa: CASSPVGLQAEAFF

d_gene: .
abundance: .
v_gene: TRBV7-9
len: 13
j_gene: TRBJ2-7
CDR3nt: TGTGCCAGCAGCTTAGGGGATGGATACGAGCAGTACTTC
CDR3aa: CASSLGDGYEQYF

d_gene: TRBD1
abundance: .
v_gene: TRBV7-2
len: 13
j_gene: TRBJ2-7
CDR3nt: TGTGCCAGCAGCTCCAACAGGGGGCTCGAGCAGTACTTC
CDR3aa: CASSSNRGLEQYF

d_gene: TRBD2
abundance: .
v_gene: TRBV9
len: 15
j_gene: TRBJ2-3
CDR3nt: TGTGCCAGCAGCACCCGGGACTACGGCGCAGATACGCAGTATTTT
CDR3aa: CASSTRDYGADTQYF

d_gene: .
abundance: .
v_gene: TRBV28
len: 12
j_gene: TRBJ1-5
CDR3nt: TGTGCCAGTAAGGACGGTACCTCGCCCCAGCATTTT
CDR3aa: CASKDGTSPQHF

d_gene: .
abundance: .
v_gene: TRBV29-1
len: 14
j_gene: TRBJ2-1
CDR3nt: TGCAGCGTTGAACCGAAAAGAGCTTTGGATGAGCAGTTCTTC
CDR3aa: CSVEPKRALDEQFF

d_gene: .
abundance: once
v_gene: TRBV28
len: 19
j_gene: TRBJ2-5
CDR3nt: TGTGCCAGCAGTTTAGGGGTAGTACTGGGTGAAACCCTCCAAGAGACCCAGTACTTC
CDR3aa: CASSLGVVLGETLQETQYF